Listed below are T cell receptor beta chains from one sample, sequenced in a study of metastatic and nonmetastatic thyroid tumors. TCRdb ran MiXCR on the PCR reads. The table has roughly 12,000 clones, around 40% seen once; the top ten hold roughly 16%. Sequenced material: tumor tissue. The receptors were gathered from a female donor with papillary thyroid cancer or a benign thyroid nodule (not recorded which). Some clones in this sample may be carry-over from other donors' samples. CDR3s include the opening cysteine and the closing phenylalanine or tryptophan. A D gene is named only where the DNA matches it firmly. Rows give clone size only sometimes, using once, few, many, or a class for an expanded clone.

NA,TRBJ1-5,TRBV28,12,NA,CAGARDNQPQHF,TGTGCCGGCGCCAGAGACAATCAGCCCCAGCATTTT
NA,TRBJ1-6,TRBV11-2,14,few,CASSLVIVTSPLHF,TGTGCCAGCAGCTTAGTAATAGTGACTTCACCCCTCCACTTT
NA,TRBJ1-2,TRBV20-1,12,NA,CSARSGTYGYTF,TGCAGCGCTAGATCAGGGACCTATGGCTACACCTTC
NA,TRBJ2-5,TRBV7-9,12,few,CASRKFQETQYF,TGTGCCAGCAGGAAATTTCAAGAGACCCAGTACTTC
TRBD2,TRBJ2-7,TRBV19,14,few,CASSTGGGPYEQYF,TGTGCCAGTAGTACCGGGGGAGGGCCCTACGAGCAGTACTTC
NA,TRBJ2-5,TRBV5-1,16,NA,CASSLAISLIQETQYF,TGCGCCAGCAGCTTGGCCATCAGCTTGATACAAGAGACCCAGTACTTC
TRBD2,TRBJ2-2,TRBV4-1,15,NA,CASRAGGRNTGELFF,TGCGCCAGCAGGGCGGGAGGACGAAACACCGGGGAGCTGTTTTTT
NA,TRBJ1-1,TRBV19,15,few,CASRTSEWGNTEAFF,TGTGCCAGTAGGACCTCGGAGTGGGGAAACACTGAAGCTTTCTTT
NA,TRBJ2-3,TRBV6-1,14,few,CASSEGRDTDTQYF,TGTGCCAGCAGTGAAGGAAGAGACACAGATACGCAGTATTTT
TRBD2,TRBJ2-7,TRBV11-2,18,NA,CASSLGLAGASGGYEQYF,TGTGCCAGCAGCTTAGGTCTAGCGGGAGCTAGTGGGGGCTACGAGCAGTACTTC
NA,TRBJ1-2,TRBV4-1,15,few,CASSQGGGPGYGYTF,TGCGCCAGCAGCCAAGGGGGGGGTCCTGGATATGGCTACACCTTC
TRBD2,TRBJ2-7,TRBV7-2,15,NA,CAISPVLTSGYEQYF,TGTGCCATCAGCCCTGTACTGACTAGCGGCTACGAGCAGTACTTC
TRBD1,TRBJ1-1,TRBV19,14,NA,CASSKDRVGTEAFF,TGTGCCAGTAGTAAGGACAGGGTAGGCACTGAAGCTTTCTTT
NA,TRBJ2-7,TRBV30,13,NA,CAWSVGRAYEQYF,TGTGCCTGGAGTGTAGGAAGGGCCTACGAGCAGTACTTC
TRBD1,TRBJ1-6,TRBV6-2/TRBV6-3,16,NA,CASSEDRGSYNSPLHF,TGTGCCAGCAGCGAGGACAGGGGCTCCTATAATTCACCCCTCCACTTT
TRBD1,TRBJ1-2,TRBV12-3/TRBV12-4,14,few,CASSLAGTGGGYTF,TGTGCCAGCAGTTTAGCCGGGACAGGGGGGGGCTACACCTTC
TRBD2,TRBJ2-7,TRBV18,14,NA,CASSPSGTSYEQYF,TGTGCCAGCTCACCTAGCGGGACCTCCTACGAGCAGTACTTC
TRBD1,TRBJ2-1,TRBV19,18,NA,CASTTGTVELGSWNEQFF,TGTGCCAGTACTACCGGGACAGTCGAATTGGGCTCCTGGAATGAGCAGTTCTTC
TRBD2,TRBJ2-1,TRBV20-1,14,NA,CSASLGGSYNEQFF,TGCAGTGCTAGTCTTGGCGGGAGCTACAATGAGCAGTTCTTC
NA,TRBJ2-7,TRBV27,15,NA,CASSLSGLSSYEQYF,TGTGCCAGCAGTTTATCGGGCCTTAGCTCCTACGAGCAGTACTTC
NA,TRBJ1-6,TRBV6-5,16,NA,CASSYEGRATAGPLHF,TGTGCCAGCAGTTACGAAGGACGGGCAACGGCCGGGCCCCTCCACTTT
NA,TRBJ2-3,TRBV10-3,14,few,CATLGIPSTDTQYF,TGTGCCACACTGGGAATACCTAGCACAGATACGCAGTATTTT
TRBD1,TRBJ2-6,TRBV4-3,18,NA,CASSQTGTGVSGANVLTF,TGCGCCAGCAGCCAAACCGGGACAGGAGTTTCTGGGGCCAACGTCCTGACTTTC
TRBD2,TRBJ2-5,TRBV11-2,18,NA,CASSSGLAGQYSKETQYF,TGTGCCAGCAGCTCGGGACTAGCGGGTCAGTACTCCAAAGAGACCCAGTACTTC
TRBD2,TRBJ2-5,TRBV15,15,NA,CATSFGKGREETQYF,TGTGCCACCAGCTTTGGTAAGGGGCGGGAGGAGACCCAGTACTTC
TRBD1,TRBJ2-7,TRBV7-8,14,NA,CASSRGQGYYEQYF,TGTGCCAGCAGCCGGGGACAGGGCTACTACGAGCAGTACTTC
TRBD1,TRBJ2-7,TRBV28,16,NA,CASSLGGAGGLYEQYF,TGTGCCAGCAGTTTGGGTGGGGCAGGGGGATTATACGAGCAGTACTTC
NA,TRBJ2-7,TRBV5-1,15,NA,CASSLGRTSSYEQYF,TGCGCCAGCAGCTTGGGGAGGACCTCCTCCTACGAGCAGTACTTC
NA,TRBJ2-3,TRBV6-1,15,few,CASSFSAGMVFTQYF,TGTGCCAGCAGTTTTTCAGCGGGTATGGTTTTTACGCAGTATTTT
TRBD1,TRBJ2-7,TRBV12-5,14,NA,CASGSRDRVYEQYF,TGTGCTAGTGGTTCCCGGGACAGGGTTTACGAGCAGTACTTC
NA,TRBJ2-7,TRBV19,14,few,CASSRPGHLYEQYF,TGTGCCAGTAGTAGACCGGGACACTTATACGAGCAGTACTTC
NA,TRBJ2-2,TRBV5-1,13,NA,CASSAGPTGELFF,TGCGCCAGCAGCGCCGGCCCCACCGGGGAGCTGTTTTTT